This TCR beta chain was captured in a study of blood T cell repertoires in COVID-19. Across the whole study: Samples taken during acute and convalescent COVID-19 were collected in the United States, Italy and Spain. T cells, B-cell-depleted T cells, or PBMCs supplied cDNA or gDNA.

Methods used by the authors: By means of reference gene primer amplification, nucleated cell counts were estimated. Libraries were prepared by immunoSEQ multiplex PCR; TCRdb keeps only in-frame clonotypes and omits some of them. From that table come the V and J calls and clone size; the DNA was used to work out D and trimming. This sample has 75,000 or so clones, with around 83% found just once. Per germline, CDR1 SGDLS and CDR2 YYNGEE. The CDR3 sequence is 18 residues long. The V gene lost 4 bases and the J gene lost 0 bases, with 17 bases spanning the gap. Sample: peripheral blood. The TCR comes from a woman in her seventies with acute or convalescent COVID-19. The V and J genes are TRBV9 and TRBJ2-6, with a weak D call TRBD2 (7 bases). For the CDR3, the DNA is TGTGCCAGCAGCCCATGGGGGCTAGCGGCCTCTGGGGCCAACGTCCTGACTTTC. Translating gives CASSPWGLAASGANVLTF.